This TCR beta chain was identified in a study of STAT5B mutations in CD4+ large granular lymphocyte leukemia (dated by TCRdb to 2022 to 2024). Background for the entire study: Among the healthy controls, the CDR3 'QG' motif was associated with a particular HLA allele. Flow cytometry on FACSCanto II or FACSVerse confirmed that purified fractions exceeded 95% purity among lymphocytes. TCRbeta repertoires of CD4+ T-cell large granular lymphocyte leukemia patients were compared with those of healthy blood donors.

The immunoSEQ assay at survey resolution was applied to genomic DNA for sequencing of TCRbeta rearrangements. In the source study's methods: A lowest detectable productive clonotype frequency of 2.59 x 10-5 was observed in the TCR sequencing data. Only productive TCRbeta rearrangements, meaning sequences that were complete and in-frame, were kept for the analyses. Sample clonality was computed as Simpson clonality in the immunoSEQ Analyzer version 3.0. Clones were grouped by frequency into very rare, small, medium, large (1-20%) or hyperexpanded (>20%) categories. Generation probabilities were estimated with OLGA 1.2.3, V-gene circos plots were generated with VDJtools, specificities were searched for in VDJdb, and CDR3 motifs were identified with GLIPH. Held by TCRdb, this immuneACCESS table contains in-frame sequences only and omits some clones. Under half of the omission traces to an unresolved V gene where checked; the cause of the rest is unknown. The DNA gave D and trimming, while V, J and clone size come from that table. Counted in this sample were roughly 29,000 clones; 65% to 80% of them appeared once. About 1% of the sample is taken by the ten largest.

From the cysteine up to the phenylalanine, the CDR3 has a length of 15 residues. The CDR3 DNA has 45 bases and is translated from base 1. Trimming costs V 6 bases and J 3 bases, and their ends lie 18 bases apart. CDR1 and CDR2, looked up from the germline V gene, are SGHAT and FQNNGV. Buffy coats from 37 blood donors, supplied by the Finnish Red Cross blood service, were used as healthy controls. All TCR-sequenced material derived from peripheral blood: patient blood samples and healthy donor buffy coats. Ficoll-Hypaque gradient centrifugation was used to isolate peripheral blood mononuclear cells. Magnetic purification was used to isolate CD4+ cells from the buffy coats of the healthy controls. The Gentra Puregene Cell and Tissue kit was used to extract genomic DNA, and a Qubit 2.0 fluorometer was used to measure the amount of genomic DNA. Broader findings and caveats from the paper: Enrichment of TRBV06-family usage was observed among the top patient clones (8/27) relative to healthy controls (2/35). Compared with healthy CD4+ repertoires, CD4-sorted patient repertoires appeared more clonal, and this difference remained even after the putative leukemic clones were removed. The data were not HLA-matched, and the relatively small sample size could explain the higher clonality seen in CD4+ compared with CD8+ T-LGLL. Main leukemic clonotypes were private to each patient, although 20% to 25% of the main leukemic clonotypes were found at low frequency in the non-leukemic repertoires of other patients.

Remarks on this clone: The antigen it recognizes is unknown. Qualities for individual bases were not recorded, and no much larger clone is one base off.

The chain was built from TRBV11-2 and TRBJ2-7; TRBD2 could be the D gene, as 5 bases match. The receptor was derived from a human donor in good health. Source material: CD4+ T cells from blood buffy coats. The CDR3 amino acid sequence is: CASSSAGGWDYEQYF. The nucleotide sequence reads as follows: TGTGCCAGCAGTTCCGCGGGTGGCTGGGACTACGAGCAGTACTTC.